This T cell receptor beta chain was documented in a study of shared clonotypes between healthy human individuals (dated by TCRdb to about 2020). As for the study more broadly: The cohort included a few men and a couple of women between 18 and 49 years of age. Leukapheresis yielded between about 0.85 and 9.5 billion PBMCs per donor. For each donor, CD4 naive and CD4 memory were each run on three plates, CD8 naive on two plates, and CD8 memory on one plate. To increase sequencing depth and limit assay-specific biases, different laboratories used diverse techniques to prepare libraries and sequence TCR repertoires. To estimate repertoire size and how much clonotypes are shared between individuals, the study performed deep sequencing of blood TCR repertoires from 4 to 6 healthy adults. Paper-wide results and their limitations: Pairwise subsampling indicated that sequencing depth was expected to affect the degree of clonotype sharing among donors. Estimated clonotype richness was generally larger for naive than for memory subsets. Compared with non-shared clonotypes, clonotypes shared by all four sorted-subset donors had higher generation probabilities. Because the study included a small number of donors, the genetic and exposure-history diversity represented was limited. Incomplete sequencing was indicated by rarefaction of sorted-subset datasets, despite the large sequencing depth. Sharing across a few donors was observed for approximately 5% of naive CD4, under 4% of naive CD8, 2% to 2.5% of memory CD4, and 0.4% of memory CD8 clonotypes. Sampling was restricted to blood, and TCR repertoires in tissue are likely to differ from TCR repertoires in blood.

TCR CDR3 regions were amplified from genomic DNA by multiplex PCR using the deep immunoSEQ assay. For each cell subset, the extracted genomic DNA was distributed evenly across all wells of several immunoSEQ 96-well plates, and each plate served as one replicate. Each replicate PCR for sorted subsets received about 210 ng genomic DNA, equal to 28,000 or so T cell genomes. The purified libraries were quantified using a Qubit 3.0 fluorometer, sized with a Bioanalyzer 2100, and then quantified again using the KAPA Library Quantification kit. Each immunoSEQ 96-well plate was sequenced on its own single-read 150-cycle Illumina NextSeq 550 flow cell. The study's processing was this. Because the immunoSEQ output included only junctional sequences and no quality scores, the filtering could not be the same as the filtering used for full-length reads. Sequences were annotated with PyIR, a Python wrapper for IgBLAST v1.9, and V/J genes and CDR3 were assigned using IMGT germline references. Reads were filtered out if the reads had weak V/J assignments (E-value above 1e-6), no CDR3, stop codons, out-of-frame junctions, or ambiguous translated residues. A V3J clonotype was defined by an identical inferred V gene, J gene, and CDR3 amino acid sequence. Percentage overlap between repertoires was calculated by dividing the number of shared unique clonotypes by the size of the smaller repertoire. Richness of each repertoire was evaluated using RTK rarefaction, the Chao1 estimator, and Recon v2.1 estimates of unobserved clonotypes. Generation probabilities were computed with OLGA for all TCRbeta clonotypes obtained by the gDNA method from a handful of donors. Held by TCRdb, this immuneACCESS table contains in-frame sequences only and omits some clones. Under half of the omission traces to an unresolved V gene where checked; the cause of the rest is unknown. The V and J calls and clone size come from that table; D and trimming were worked out from the DNA. Present in this sample are about 2.1 million clones, around 93% of which were seen just once. The ten top clones hold 1.7% of the sample.

For this clone: Its antigen remains unidentified. There are no base qualities to consult, and no much larger clone falls within one base. The sample has other DNA sequences that encode this CDR3 too.

For CDR1 and CDR2, the germline V gene (reference sequence) lists MNHEY and SMNVEV. V ends up 2 bases short and J 7 bases short, with an unmatched junction base count of 4. Inclusive of the bounding cysteine and phenylalanine, the CDR3 is 14 residues long. The read is trimmed to its CDR3 DNA, 42 bases read in frame from base 1. CD8 naive samples were obtained by positive selection for CCR7 among CD45RO-negative cells, yielding a CD45RA+CCR7+ population from which TemRA cells were excluded. The donors were healthy, HIV-negative adults who had no recently reported acute infections or vaccinations. Every donor was a Caucasian adult living in Nashville, Tennessee, USA. Blood was obtained by leukapheresis, after which PBMCs were separated by Ficoll-Histopaque density gradient centrifugation and cryopreserved in liquid nitrogen vapor phase. Analytical flow cytometry was used to check the purity and quantity of every magnetically sorted T cell population. Genomic DNA was isolated from each sorted fraction and quantified by UV absorbance on a Nanodrop 2000c.

The chain was built from TRBV27 and TRBJ2-1, with TRBD2 identical over 8 junction bases. Sample: naive CD8+ T cells from PBMCs. The meaning of the sample's cell subset or site label: CD45RA+CCR7+. This clonotype originated in a man aged 18 to 29 in good health. Some clones in this sample may be carry-over from other donors' samples. The CDR3 region reads CASSLLAGYNEQFF. The nucleotides are TGTGCCAGCAGTTTACTAGCGGGCTATAATGAGCAGTTCTTC.